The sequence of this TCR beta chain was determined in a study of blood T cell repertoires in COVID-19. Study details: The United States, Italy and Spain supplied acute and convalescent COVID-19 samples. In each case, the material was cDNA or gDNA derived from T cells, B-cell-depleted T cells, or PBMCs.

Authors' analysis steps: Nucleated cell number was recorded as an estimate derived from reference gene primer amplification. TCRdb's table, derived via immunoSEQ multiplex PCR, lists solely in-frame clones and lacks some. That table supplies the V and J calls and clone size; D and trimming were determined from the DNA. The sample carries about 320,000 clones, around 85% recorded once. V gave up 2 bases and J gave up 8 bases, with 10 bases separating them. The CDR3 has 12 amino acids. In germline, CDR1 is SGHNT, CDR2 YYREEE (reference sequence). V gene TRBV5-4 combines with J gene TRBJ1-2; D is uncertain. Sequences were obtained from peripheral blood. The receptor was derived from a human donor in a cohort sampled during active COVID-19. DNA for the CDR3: TGTGCCAGCAGCTTTGGGTTGAGGGGCTACACCTTC. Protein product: CASSFGLRGYTF. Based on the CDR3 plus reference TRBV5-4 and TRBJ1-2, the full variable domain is ETGVTQSPTHLIKTRGQQVTLRCSSQSGHNTVSWYQQALGQGPQFIFQYYREEENGRGNFPPRFSGLQFPNYSSELNVNALELDDSALYLCASSFGLRGYTFGSGTRLTVV.